The 20 T cell receptor beta chains below were found in one sample sequenced in a study of glioma-infiltrating T cells after dendritic cell vaccination. As to time point: after dendritic cell vaccination, including at tumor progression/relapse. Profiled with immunoSEQ multiplex PCR; TCRdb holds only in-frame clones, not every one. There are approximately 110,000 clones in the sample; around 90% occur only once, and more than 2.5% lies in the top ten. This specimen consisted of blood, obtained after dendritic cell vaccination. The receptors were gathered from a human donor with glioblastoma.

V is TRBV6-1 and J is TRBJ2-1, with D possibly being TRBD1 (7 bases). The CDR3 loop spans 15 amino acids. Trimming left V 1 base short and J 5 bases short, with 12 bases between. CDR1 MNHNS and CDR2 SASEGT come from the germline V gene. CDR3 loop: CASSEGGTVNNEQFF. The DNA of the CDR3 is TGTGCCAGCAGTGAAGGCGGGACAGTTAACAATGAGCAGTTCTTC.

Of note for this clone: An end of the junction differs from the germline gene, which may be a read error. This sequence joins TRBV18 and TRBJ1-1, with 9 bases aligning to TRBD1. This CDR3 comprises 17 residues. In germline, CDR1 is KGHSH, CDR2 LQKENI. The CDR3 bases are TGTGCCAGCTCCCCACTACATACACAGGGGGCGAACACTGAAGCTTTCTTT. It encodes CASSPLHTQGANTEAFF.

The V call is TRBV6-6, the J call TRBJ2-5, with TRBD1 matching over 10 bases. Germline CDR1 MNHNY, CDR2 SVGAGI (reference sequence). V lost 5 bases and J lost 1; bases outside the gene matches: 7. The CDR3 has 16 residues. The CDR3 sequence is CASSAGTGVRQETQYF. The CDR3 coding sequence is TGTGCCAGCAGTGCCGGGACAGGGGTTCGCCAAGAGACCCAGTACTTC.

The chain is built from TRBV5-1 and TRBJ1-2; a possible D gene is TRBD1 (5 bases). V gave up 7 bases and J gave up 2 bases, with 12 bases separating them. Germline V gene data show CDR1 as SGHRS and CDR2 as YFSETQ. This CDR3 has 13 residues. CDR3 in DNA: TGCGCCAGCTCGGCGGGGGAAAACTATGGCTACACCTTC. It specifies CASSAGENYGYTF.

On this clone: Distinct nucleotide sequences in the sample also encode this CDR3. The rearrangement links TRBV9 to TRBJ1-5; a possible D gene is TRBD1 (6 bases). This CDR3 has 14 residues. In germline, CDR1 is SGDLS, CDR2 YYNGEE. V lost 2 bases, J lost 3 bases, and 9 bases lay in between. The CDR3, as DNA: TGTGCCAGCAGCGTCGGACAGATCAATCAGCCCCAGCATTTT. Translated: CASSVGQINQPQHF. Full variable domain (missing parts from reference TRBV9 and TRBJ1-5): DSGVTQTPKHLITATGQRVTLRCSPRSGDLSVYWYQQSLDQGLQFLIQYYNGEERAKGNILERFSAQQFPDLHSELNLSSLELGDSALYFCASSVGQINQPQHFGDGTRLSIL.

V gene TRBV6-5 combines with J gene TRBJ1-2, with 7 nucleotides matching TRBD1. Germline V gene lookup returns CDR1 MNHEY and CDR2 SVGAGI. The CDR3 spans 13 residues. The V and J ends lost 5 bases and 8 bases, in that order; junction bases with no gene match: 8. The CDR3 DNA follows: TGTGCCAGCAGTCCTAATAGGGGGCAGGGCTACACCTTC. Amino acid sequence: CASSPNRGQGYTF.

The chain couples TRBV4-2 to TRBJ2-1; D unclear. The CDR3 runs 14 residues. Germline V gene lookup returns CDR1 LGHNA and CDR2 YNFKEQ. Trimming removed 1 base from V and 5 bases from J, with 9 bases in between. CDR3 DNA: TGTGCCAGCAGCCAAGTAGGTAGCAACAATGAGCAGTTCTTC. Amino acid sequence: CASSQVGSNNEQFF.

This clone has more than one count but fewer than ten. V usage is TRBV25-1 and J usage is TRBJ1-5; 8 bases map to TRBD1. Per germline, CDR1 MGHDK and CDR2 SYGVNS. Losses at the gene ends were 6 bases for V and 7 bases for J; bases not matched to a gene: 8. The CDR3 runs 14 residues. CDR3 residues: CASRAGGEQQPQHF. In DNA, the CDR3 is TGTGCCAGCAGAGCAGGGGGCGAGCAACAGCCCCAGCATTTT.

The chain uses TRBV7-9 and TRBJ2-1; 12 bases are shared with TRBD2. The ends lost 6 bases at V and 7 bases at J; junction bases unmatched: 7. Looked up from germline, CDR1 is SEHNR and CDR2 is FQNEAQ (reference sequence). The CDR3 is 15 amino acids. CDR3: CASRETSGSKNEQFF. The CDR3 DNA follows: TGTGCCAGCAGAGAGACTAGCGGGAGTAAGAATGAGCAGTTCTTC.

V is TRBV11-3 and J is TRBJ2-7, with D uncertain. V was shortened by 5 bases and J by 1 base, with 3 bases between the two germline ends. In germline, CDR1 is SGHNT, CDR2 YENEEA. This CDR3 comprises 11 residues. The CDR3 sequence: CASSPSYEQYF. The CDR3 nucleotides read TGTGCCAGCAGCCCTTCCTACGAGCAGTACTTC.

CDR3 loop: CASSQPGTGSVGAFF. As DNA, the CDR3 is TGCGCCAGCAGCCAACCCGGGACAGGGTCGGTAGGAGCTTTCTTT. V gene TRBV4-1 combines with J gene TRBJ1-1; 9 bases agree with TRBD1. The CDR3 extends over 15 amino acids. CDR1 is MGHRA, CDR2 YSYEKL, per germline. The ends lost 2 bases at V and 10 bases at J; junction bases unmatched: 11.

V usage is TRBV16 and J usage is TRBJ1-5; D not resolved. V was cut by 3 bases and J by 2 bases, with 17 bases left in between. Germline assignment: CDR1 KGHSY and CDR2 FQNENV. CDR3 length: 17 amino acids. CDR3 DNA sequence: TGTGCCAGCAGCCAGAAGGCTCCGGGTTTGGGCAATCAGCCCCAGCATTTT. It yields the protein CASSQKAPGLGNQPQHF.

The chain has TRBV4-2 and TRBJ1-3, with TRBD1 as a possible D gene (6 bases). The CDR3 loop spans 16 amino acids. The germline V gene has CDR1 LGHNA and CDR2 YNFKEQ. Trimming took off 4 bases at V and 0 bases at J, with 13 bases between the two ends. The CDR3 reads CASSPGVGYSGNTIYF. In DNA, the CDR3 is TGTGCCAGCAGCCCAGGGGTCGGGTACTCTGGAAACACCATATATTTT.

This chain joins TRBV6-1 and TRBJ1-6; D is unclear. Germline CDR1 is MNHNS and CDR2 is SASEGT. This CDR3 is built from 12 residues. With 0 bases removed from V and 12 bases from J, the gap between germline ends came to 6 bases. CDR3 nucleotide sequence: TGTGCCAGCAGTGAAGCGCGGGGACCCCTCCACTTT. It specifies CASSEARGPLHF.

The chain links TRBV6-6 to TRBJ1-1; D gene ambiguous. Germline CDR1 and CDR2: MNHNY and SVGAGI (reference sequence). Trimming took 5 bases from V and 1 from J, leaving 14 bases between them. The CDR3 is 15 amino acids. The DNA of the CDR3 is TGTGCCAGCAGTCGTTTGAGGGAATCGAACACTGAAGCTTTCTTT. Protein product: CASSRLRESNTEAFF.

The rearrangement links TRBV6-1 to TRBJ2-1, with 9 bases matching TRBD1. This CDR3 is 14 amino acids long. With V trimmed by 6 bases and J by 8 bases, 8 bases remained unmatched. Germline CDR1 reads MNHNS; CDR2 reads SASEGT. The CDR3 DNA follows: TGTGCCAGCAGGAGCCGGGACAGGGCCCATGAGCAGTTCTTC. Protein: CASRSRDRAHEQFF.

The chain couples TRBV30 to TRBJ2-7; D is possibly TRBD2 (6 bases). The CDR3 length is 12 residues. V gave up 6 bases and J gave up 3 bases, with 12 bases separating them. Germline lookup yields CDR1 GTSNPN and CDR2 SVGIG (reference sequence). CDR3 sequence (DNA): TGTGCCTGCCTGGGAGGTAACTACGAGCAGTACTTC. This encodes CACLGGNYEQYF.

The gene calls are TRBV14 and TRBJ1-4; 10 bases align to TRBD1. V trimming: 4 bases; J trimming: 8 bases; junction bases outside the gene matches: 7. This CDR3 is 15 amino acids long. CDR1 and CDR2 from the germline V gene are SGHDN and FVKESK. In DNA, the CDR3 is TGTGCCAGCAGCCCGACAGGGGGCTACGAAGAAAAACTGTTTTTT. Residues: CASSPTGGYEEKLFF.

The chain joins TRBV5-1 to TRBJ2-7; D is uncertain. The CDR3 extends over 14 amino acids. V was pared by 0 bases and J by 0 bases, with 7 bases between. Germline-derived CDR1 and CDR2 are SGHRS and YFSETQ. CDR3: CASSLGSSSYEQYF. CDR3 in DNA: TGCGCCAGCAGCTTGGGAAGTAGCTCCTACGAGCAGTACTTC.

CDR3 region: CASRGSAYEQYF. For the CDR3, the DNA is TGTGCCAGCAGGGGGAGTGCCTACGAGCAGTACTTC. The chain recombines TRBV2 with TRBJ2-7; D is possibly TRBD2 (5 bases). V was shortened by 6 bases and J by 2 bases, with 8 bases between the two germline ends. CDR3 length equals 12 residues. Germline CDR1 SNHLY, CDR2 FYNNEI.